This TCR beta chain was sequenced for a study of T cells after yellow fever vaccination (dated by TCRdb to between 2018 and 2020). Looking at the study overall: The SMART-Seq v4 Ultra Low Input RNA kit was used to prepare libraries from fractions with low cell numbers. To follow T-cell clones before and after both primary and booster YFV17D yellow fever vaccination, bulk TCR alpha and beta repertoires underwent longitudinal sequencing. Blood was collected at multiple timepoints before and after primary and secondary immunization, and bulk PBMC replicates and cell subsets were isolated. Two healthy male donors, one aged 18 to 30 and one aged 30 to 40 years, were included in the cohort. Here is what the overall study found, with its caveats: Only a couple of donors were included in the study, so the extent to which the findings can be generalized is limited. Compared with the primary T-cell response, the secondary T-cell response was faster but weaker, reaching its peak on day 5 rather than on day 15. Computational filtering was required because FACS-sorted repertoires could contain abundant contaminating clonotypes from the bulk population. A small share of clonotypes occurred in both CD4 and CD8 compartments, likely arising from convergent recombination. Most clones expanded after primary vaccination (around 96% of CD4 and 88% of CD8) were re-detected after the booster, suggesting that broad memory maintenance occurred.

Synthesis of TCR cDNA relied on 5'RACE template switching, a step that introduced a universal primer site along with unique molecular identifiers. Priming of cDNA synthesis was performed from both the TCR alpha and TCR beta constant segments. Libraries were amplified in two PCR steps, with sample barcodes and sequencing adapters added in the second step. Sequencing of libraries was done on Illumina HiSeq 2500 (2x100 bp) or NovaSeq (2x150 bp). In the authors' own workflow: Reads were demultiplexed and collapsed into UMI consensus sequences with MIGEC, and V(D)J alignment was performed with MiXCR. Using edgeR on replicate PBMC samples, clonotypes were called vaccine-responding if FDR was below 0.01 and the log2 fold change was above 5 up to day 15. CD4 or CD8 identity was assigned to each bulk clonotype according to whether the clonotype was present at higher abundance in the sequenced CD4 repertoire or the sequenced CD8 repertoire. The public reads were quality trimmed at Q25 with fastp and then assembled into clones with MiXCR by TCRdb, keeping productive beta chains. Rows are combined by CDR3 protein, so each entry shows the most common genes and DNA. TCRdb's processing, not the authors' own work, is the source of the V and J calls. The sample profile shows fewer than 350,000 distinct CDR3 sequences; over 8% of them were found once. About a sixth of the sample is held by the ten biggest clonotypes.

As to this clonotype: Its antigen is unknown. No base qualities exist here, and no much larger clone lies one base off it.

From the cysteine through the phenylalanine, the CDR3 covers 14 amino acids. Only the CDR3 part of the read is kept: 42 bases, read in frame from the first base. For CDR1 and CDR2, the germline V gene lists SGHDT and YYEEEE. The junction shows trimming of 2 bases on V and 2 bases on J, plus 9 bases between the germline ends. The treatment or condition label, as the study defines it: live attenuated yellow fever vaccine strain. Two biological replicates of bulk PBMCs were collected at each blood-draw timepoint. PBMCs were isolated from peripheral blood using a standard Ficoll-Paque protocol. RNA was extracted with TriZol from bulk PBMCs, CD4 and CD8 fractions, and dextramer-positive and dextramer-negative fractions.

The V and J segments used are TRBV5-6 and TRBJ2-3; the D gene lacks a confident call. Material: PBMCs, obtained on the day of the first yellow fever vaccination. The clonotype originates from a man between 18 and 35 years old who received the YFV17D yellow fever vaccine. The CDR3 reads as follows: CASSFQSTTDTQYF. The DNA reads TGTGCCAGCAGCTTTCAGTCTACCACAGATACGCAGTATTTT.